Shown below are 24 T cell receptor beta chains from a single sample sequenced in a study of response to subunit inactivated influenza vaccine. TCRdb re-analysed the RT-PCR reads in MiXCR, keeping a single row per CDR3 protein. Here the sample spans hundreds of thousands of distinct CDR3 sequences, 22% being singletons. The starting material was PBMCs from blood, obtained 21 months after vaccination. These receptors originate from a man between 50 and 69 years old who received an inactivated influenza vaccine.

The chain links TRBV6-5 to TRBJ1-1; no clear D gene. The CDR3 length is 14 residues. V lost 2 bases and J lost 5, with 12 bases in between. Per germline, CDR1 MNHEY and CDR2 SVGAGI. This CDR3 is CASSYTMVRTEAFF. The CDR3 DNA follows: TGTGCCAGCAGTTACACGATGGTCCGGACTGAAGCTTTCTTT.

The chain couples TRBV10-1 to TRBJ2-2; no reliable D call. The V end was cut by 2 bases, the J end by 4 bases, with 2 bases between. Germline V gene sequence: CDR1 WNHNN, CDR2 SYGVQD (reference sequence). The CDR3 consists of 12 residues. This CDR3 is CASSEATGELFF. In nucleotides, the CDR3 is TGCGCCAGCAGTGAGGCCACCGGGGAGCTGTTTTTT.

The chain couples TRBV13 to TRBJ2-7; 8 nucleotides line up with TRBD1. V shed 7 bases and J 1 base; nucleotides not matched to a gene: 12. Looked up from germline, CDR1 is PRHDT and CDR2 is FYEKMQ (reference sequence). This CDR3 comprises 16 residues. The CDR3 spells CASTPSGRGLSYEQYF. CDR3 nucleotide sequence: TGTGCCAGCACCCCTTCGGGCAGGGGGCTTTCCTACGAGCAGTACTTC. The full variable domain, in which reference TRBV13 and TRBJ2-7 provide the parts outside the CDR3, is AAGVIQSPRHLIKEKRETATLKCYPIPRHDTVYWYQQGPGQDPQFLISFYEKMQSDKGSIPDRFSAQQFSDYHSELNMSSLELGDSALYFCASTPSGRGLSYEQYFGPGTRLTVT.

This chain links TRBV5-5 with TRBJ2-5; D ambiguous. Trimming removed 2 bases from V and 5 bases from J, with 10 bases in between. Looked up from germline, CDR1 is SGHKS and CDR2 is YYEKEE (reference sequence). There are 13 residues in the CDR3. The CDR3 DNA reads TGTGCCAGCAGCTTCTCACTCGGGGAGACCCAGTACTTC. Translating it yields CASSFSLGETQYF.

This clonotype was counted between two and nine times. The V gene is TRBV18, the J gene TRBJ1-6, with D unresolved. V gave up 3 bases and J gave up 10 bases, with 13 bases separating them. Germline CDR1 KGHSH, CDR2 LQKENI. The CDR3 has 14 residues. The DNA of the CDR3 is TGTGCCAGCTCACCGCCGGGGAACGAATCACCCCTCCACTTT. Protein product: CASSPPGNESPLHF.

About this clonotype itself: Germline is not matched at one junction end, which may reflect a read error. The chain combines TRBV6-2 or TRBV6-3 with TRBJ1-1, with 11 bases aligning to TRBD1. The CDR3 contains 17 residues. Germline CDR1 is MNHEY and CDR2 is SVGEGT. The CDR3 spells CASGYPGQGVGVTEAFF. CDR3 nucleotide sequence: TGTGCCAGCGGTTACCCGGGACAGGGGGTGGGAGTCACTGAAGCTTTCTTT.

This chain links TRBV28 with TRBJ2-3; possible D gene TRBD1, 7 bases. The CDR3 has 18 residues. Germline loops: CDR1 MDHEN, CDR2 SYDVKM. The ends were cut back, 3 bases at V and 0 bases at J, with 19 bases in the middle. This CDR3 reads CASSFWQGGRPSTDTQYF. CDR3 bases: TGTGCCAGCAGTTTTTGGCAGGGGGGTCGCCCTAGCACAGATACGCAGTATTTT.

This clonotype has only a few counts. The chain uses TRBV4-2 and TRBJ2-3, with D perhaps given as TRBD1 or TRBD2 (5 bases each). Germline V gene sequence: CDR1 LGHNA, CDR2 YNFKEQ. CDR3 length equals 15 residues. The V gene lost 4 bases and the J gene lost 0 bases, with 11 bases spanning the gap. The CDR3, as DNA: TGTGCCAGCAGCCCCTCCTGGGGGAGCACAGATACGCAGTATTTT. It encodes CASSPSWGSTDTQYF.

The V call is TRBV4-1, the J call TRBJ2-3; 8 bases line up with TRBD2. CDR3 length: 14 residues. The germline gives CDR1 MGHRA, CDR2 YSYEKL. The ends lost 4 bases at V and 8 bases at J; junction bases unmatched: 8. The CDR3 region has the DNA TGCGCCAGCAGCCTGCCGGCTAGCGGGCCTACGCAGTATTTT. Protein: CASSLPASGPTQYF.

This clonotype was counted many times. The rearrangement uses TRBV28 and TRBJ1-2, with TRBD1 as a possible D gene (6 bases). Germline V CDR1 and CDR2: MDHEN, SYDVKM. This CDR3 is 19 amino acids long. Deletions cut 5 bases from V and 0 bases from J, with 25 bases between. The CDR3 here is CASSSSGWRGKTSNYGYTF. CDR3 sequence (DNA): TGTGCCAGCAGTAGCTCTGGTTGGAGGGGGAAAACTTCTAACTATGGCTACACCTTC.

Concerning this clonotype: Since the CDR3 does not end with the conserved phenylalanine or tryptophan, this likely comes from a read error. Because the CDR3's place on the DNA is in doubt, the DNA is left out and the CDR3 is given as listed by TCRdb. The rearrangement links TRBV28 to TRBJ2-7; the table's D call TRBD1 went unverified against the DNA. Germline loops: CDR1 MDHEN, CDR2 SYDVKM. From its first to its last residue, the CDR3 has 11 amino acids. The CDR3 is CASSYNWDIVL.

The chain links TRBV24-1 to TRBJ2-1; D tentatively fits TRBD1 or TRBD2 (5 bases each). Per germline, CDR1 KGHDR and CDR2 SFDVKD. V gave up 9 bases and J gave up 5 bases, with 13 bases separating them. The CDR3 is made up of 13 amino acids. The CDR3 nucleotides are TGTGCCACCCGAGGGGCTAGCAACAATGAGCAGTTCTTC. It yields the protein CATRGASNNEQFF.

The chain has TRBV7-6 and TRBJ1-1, with D tentatively TRBD1 (6 bases). CDR3 length equals 15 residues. V was shortened by 1 base and J by 5 bases, with 14 bases between the two germline ends. CDR1 SGHVS and CDR2 FNYEAQ come from the germline V gene. The CDR3 spells CASSLGQAGETEAFF. The DNA of the CDR3 is TGTGCCAGCAGCTTAGGACAGGCGGGAGAAACTGAAGCTTTCTTT.

J is TRBJ1-1 and V is TRBV21-1; TRBD1, the D gene given by the table, was not confirmed from the DNA. TRBV21-1 is marked as a pseudogene. The CDR3 length is 16 residues. CDR3 in DNA: TGTGCCAGCAGCAAAGAAGGAGGCAGGGGGAACACTGAAGCTTTCTTT. This encodes CASSKEGGRGNTEAFF.

This clonotype has only a few counts. The V gene is TRBV15, the J gene TRBJ1-6; D perhaps matches TRBD1 (6 bases). Trimming pared 5 bases from V and 6 bases from J, leaving 17 bases between. This CDR3 is built from 16 residues. The germline gives CDR1 LNHNV, CDR2 YYDKDF (reference sequence). As DNA, the CDR3 is TGTGCCACCAGCGGGGAGAGGGGGGTTTCTAATTCACCCCTCCACTTT. Its protein product is CATSGERGVSNSPLHF.

This clonotype was counted a few times. The V gene is TRBV4-1, the J gene TRBJ1-4, with 9 bases identical to TRBD1. V shed 2 bases and J 6 bases; nucleotides not matched to a gene: 10. This CDR3 region has 17 residues. Germline V gene lookup returns CDR1 MGHRA and CDR2 YSYEKL. The CDR3 loop reads CASSQPRDRVRDEKLFF. CDR3 nucleotides: TGCGCCAGCAGCCAACCTAGGGACAGGGTACGAGATGAAAAACTGTTTTTT.

The chain couples TRBV29-1 to TRBJ2-3, with D hard to call. The CDR3 has 12 residues. Germline V CDR1 and CDR2: SQVTM, ANQGSEA. V shed 2 bases and J shed 1 base, with 4 bases lying between them. The CDR3 DNA reads as TGCAGCGTTGAATTAGGCACAGATACGCAGTATTTT. It yields the protein CSVELGTDTQYF.

In this sample, this clonotype turned up many times. The rearrangement joins TRBV30 to TRBJ1-2; D is undetermined. Trimming cost V 0 bases and J 3 bases, with 11 bases left between them. Germline CDR1 is GTSNPN and CDR2 is SVGIG (reference sequence). The CDR3 sequence is 14 residues long. The CDR3 DNA is TGTGCCTGGAGTGTACGATCGGCTTACTATGGCTACACCTTC. Amino acid sequence: CAWSVRSAYYGYTF.

This chain connects TRBV11-2 to TRBJ2-7, with D maybe TRBD2 (7 bases). Germline CDR1 reads SGHAT; CDR2 reads FQNNGV. The CDR3 sequence is 14 residues long. The V gene lost 5 bases and the J gene lost 4 bases, with 15 bases spanning the gap. The CDR3 DNA reads as TGTGCCAGCAGCCCCTCCGGGGGGCGTTACGAGCAGTACTTC. Its translation is CASSPSGGRYEQYF.

This clonotype has only a few counts. The genes are TRBV27 and TRBJ2-2, with D perhaps TRBD1 (5 bases). V was clipped by 3 bases and J by 1 base, with 12 bases between them. Per the germline V gene, CDR1 is MNHEY and CDR2 is SMNVEV (reference sequence). CDR3 length: 16 residues. Written as DNA, the CDR3 is TGTGCCAGCAGTTTTACCCCCGACAGGAACACCGGGGAGCTGTTTTTT. Its translation is CASSFTPDRNTGELFF.

There are a few counts of this clonotype. The chain is built from TRBV7-9 and TRBJ2-1; TRBD1 matches 7 bases. This CDR3 contains 15 residues. V shed 5 bases, J shed 5 bases, and the junction held 9 bases outside the gene matches. Germline assignment: CDR1 SEHNR and CDR2 FQNEAQ (reference sequence). Here the CDR3 reads CASSVPGTANNEQFF. CDR3 in DNA: TGTGCCAGCAGCGTCCCCGGGACAGCGAACAATGAGCAGTTCTTC.

The chain is built from TRBV6-6 and TRBJ2-7, with D maybe TRBD2 (6 bases). The germline V gene encodes CDR1 MNHNY and CDR2 SVGAGI (reference sequence). The V end lost 5 bases, the J end lost 5 bases, and 10 bases lay between the germline ends. This CDR3 has 12 residues. CDR3 in DNA: TGTGCCAGCAGTACGACTAGGCACGAGCAGTACTTC. Protein product: CASSTTRHEQYF.

This clonotype showed up just a few times. V is TRBV2 and J is TRBJ1-2; D might be TRBD1 (5 bases). Germline CDR1 is SNHLY and CDR2 is FYNNEI. Trimming cost V 4 bases and J 5 bases, with 11 bases left between them. The CDR3 consists of 13 residues. CDR3 sequence reads: CASSGGETYGYTF. The CDR3 DNA reads as TGTGCCAGCAGTGGAGGGGAAACATATGGCTACACCTTC.

The DNA for the CDR3 is TGTGCCAGCAGTCCCCTTTTGCCAGGGGGCATCTATGGCTACACCTTC. The encoded protein is CASSPLLPGGIYGYTF. The J gene is TRBJ1-2, the V gene TRBV12-3 or TRBV12-4; 8 bases match TRBD1. This CDR3 spans 16 amino acids. Trimming cost V 5 bases and J 4 bases; bases outside gene matches: 12.